What follows are 5 T cell receptor beta chains derived from one specimen sequenced in a study of cytotoxic CD8 clonotypes in ibrutinib-treated CLL. Only in-frame clones appear in the TCRdb table, and some are missing; sequencing was by immunoSEQ multiplex PCR. The sample shows tens of thousands of clones, approximately 71% of them seen only once. Sample: PBMCs, taken after 12 months of ibrutinib treatment. Receptors originate from a human donor with chronic lymphocytic leukemia.

The chain combines TRBV6-5 with TRBJ1-4; D is unclear. The CDR3 runs 15 residues. Germline lookup yields CDR1 MNHEY and CDR2 SVGAGI. Trimming pared 5 bases from V and 8 bases from J, leaving 18 bases between. In DNA, the CDR3 is TGTGCCAGCAGTCCACTGTTTAGACCTGGGGAAAAACTGTTTTTT. Amino acids: CASSPLFRPGEKLFF.

V usage is TRBV7-9 and J usage is TRBJ2-1; the match to TRBD2 covers 7 bases. Germline-derived CDR1 and CDR2 are SEHNR and FQNEAQ (reference sequence). This CDR3 spans 17 amino acids. With 1 base clipped from V and 6 bases from J, the junction kept 12 bases outside the gene matches. CDR3 nucleotide sequence: TGTGCCAGCAGCTTAGGGATAATGGCGGGAGAAATCAATGAGCAGTTCTTC. It specifies CASSLGIMAGEINEQFF.

J is TRBJ2-5 and V is TRBV25-1; D is uncertain. Germline V gives CDR1 MGHDK, CDR2 SYGVNS. V lost 6 bases to trimming and J lost 2 bases, with 13 bases between them. The CDR3 spans 14 residues. The CDR3 bases are TGTGCCAGCAGGGACGCCGGGCCGCAAGAGACCCAGTACTTC. Translation gives CASRDAGPQETQYF.

The V call is TRBV19, the J call TRBJ2-5; 7 bases map to TRBD1. Germline V gives CDR1 LNHDA, CDR2 SQIVND (reference sequence). The CDR3 totals 15 residues. Germline trimming cut 1 base from V and 2 bases from J; bases unmatched to any gene: 4. The CDR3 is CASSIARGPQETQYF. The CDR3 DNA reads TGTGCCAGTAGTATAGCAAGGGGGCCGCAAGAGACCCAGTACTTC. The full variable domain, with the rest looked up from reference TRBV19 and TRBJ2-5, is DGGITQSPKYLFRKEGQNVTLSCEQNLNHDAMYWYRQDPGQGLRLIYYSQIVNDFQKGDIAEGYSVSREKKESFPLTVTSAQKNPTAFYLCASSIARGPQETQYFGPGTRLLVL.

The rearrangement uses TRBV19 and TRBJ1-2, with TRBD1 matching over 7 bases. The CDR3 contains 14 residues. Germline CDR1 reads LNHDA; CDR2 reads SQIVND (reference sequence). Unmatched junction bases numbered 5, after V lost 5 bases and J lost 2 bases. CDR3 nucleotides: TGTGCCAGTAGTCCATCAGGGGGGAACTATGGCTACACCTTC. Its translation is CASSPSGGNYGYTF.